One sample yielded the 21 T cell receptor beta chains listed below, sequenced in a study of cytomegalovirus exposure and HLA in healthy donors. PCR was performed using 60 Vbeta and 13 Jbeta primers. Profiled with immunoSEQ multiplex PCR; TCRdb holds only in-frame clones, not every one. Of under 200,000 clones listed, less than 90% were seen once; the top ten hold under 2.5%. Sample: PBMCs. The receptors were gathered from a woman between 18 and 29 years old in good health and CMV-seronegative.

This chain links TRBV2 with TRBJ2-5; D may be TRBD2 (6 bases). CDR1 and CDR2 from the germline V gene are SNHLY and FYNNEI. The CDR3 covers 15 residues. V was pared by 4 bases and J by 8 bases, with 20 bases between. The CDR3 loop is CASSGPLAGSITQYF. CDR3 nucleotide sequence: TGTGCCAGCAGTGGGCCGCTGGCGGGGTCTATCACCCAGTACTTC.

J is TRBJ2-3 and V is TRBV4-2, with TRBD2 matching over 9 bases. V dropped 0 bases and J dropped 1; count of bases not matched to a gene: 2. Germline lookup yields CDR1 LGHNA and CDR2 YNFKEQ. CDR3 length: 16 residues. CDR3: CASSQDLAGGTDTQYF. The CDR3 nucleotides are TGTGCCAGCAGCCAAGATTTAGCGGGGGGCACAGATACGCAGTATTTT.

The chain carries TRBV5-6 and TRBJ1-1, with D unclear. Germline V CDR1 and CDR2: SGHDT, YYEEEE. V was trimmed by 1 base and J by 1 base, leaving 5 bases between them. The CDR3 is 13 amino acids. The CDR3 DNA is TGTGCCAGCAGCTTGTTGCGGAACACTGAAGCTTTCTTT. The encoded protein is CASSLLRNTEAFF.

The chain combines TRBV2 with TRBJ2-7; 8 bases are shared with TRBD1. The CDR3 has 14 amino acids. After removal of 4 bases from V and 5 bases from J, the junction contained 7 bases not matched to a gene. Germline V gene lookup returns CDR1 SNHLY and CDR2 FYNNEI. CDR3: CASSGAGGWNEQYF. In DNA form, the CDR3 reads TGTGCCAGCAGTGGGGCAGGGGGCTGGAACGAGCAGTACTTC.

The chain has TRBV18 and TRBJ1-1; tentative D call: TRBD1 (5 bases). The CDR3 totals 13 residues. Germline V gene lookup returns CDR1 KGHSH and CDR2 LQKENI. Trimming cost V 0 bases and J 8 bases, with 10 bases left between them. Here the CDR3 DNA reads TGTGCCAGCTCACCACCGTCGGCAGGGGAAGCTTTCTTT. Its protein is CASSPPSAGEAFF.

The chain joins TRBV2 to TRBJ2-7; possible D gene TRBD2, 5 bases. The V gene lost 7 bases and the J gene lost 2 bases, with 15 bases spanning the gap. The germline V gene has CDR1 SNHLY and CDR2 FYNNEI. This CDR3 has 14 amino acids. CDR3 sequence: CASNPSRSPYEQYF. For the CDR3, the DNA is TGTGCCAGCAACCCTAGCCGGAGTCCCTACGAGCAGTACTTC.

This chain connects TRBV28 to TRBJ2-7, with D tentatively TRBD1 (6 bases). The CDR3 loop spans 15 amino acids. Germline V gene lookup returns CDR1 MDHEN and CDR2 SYDVKM. V lost 3 bases to trimming and J lost 0 bases, with 12 bases between them. The CDR3 loop is CASSFPDSSSYEQYF. CDR3 nucleotides: TGTGCCAGCAGTTTCCCGGACAGTAGCTCCTACGAGCAGTACTTC.

This clone was detected only once. The genes are TRBV6-1 and TRBJ2-3, with 9 bases fitting TRBD2. The CDR3 totals 15 residues. J lost 1 base, V lost 9 bases, and 8 bases had no gene match. From germline, CDR1 is MNHNS and CDR2 SASEGT. In DNA, the CDR3 is TGTGCCAGTCTCCCTCTAGCGGGGCGCACAGATACGCAGTATTTT. This codes for CASLPLAGRTDTQYF.

This clone occurred once. The rearrangement links TRBV28 to TRBJ1-2; D not resolved. The V gene lost 4 bases and the J gene lost 4 bases, with 10 bases spanning the gap. Germline V gene lookup returns CDR1 MDHEN and CDR2 SYDVKM. The CDR3 totals 13 residues. This CDR3 is CASSSWRAYGYTF. The CDR3 nucleotides read TGTGCCAGCAGTTCGTGGAGGGCCTATGGCTACACCTTC.

The V gene is TRBV7-6, the J gene TRBJ1-2, with 8 bases lining up with TRBD1. Trimming at V came to 1 base and at J to 7 bases, leaving 11 bases not matched to a gene. The germline CDR1 and CDR2 sequences are SGHVS and FNYEAQ. This CDR3 contains 16 residues. Written as DNA, the CDR3 is TGTGCCAGCAGCTTAGGGGGGGCAGGGGGCGCGTTTGGCTACACCTTC. Its protein is CASSLGGAGGAFGYTF.

The V and J genes are TRBV6-6 and TRBJ2-2, with D possibly TRBD2 on 6 matching bases. V was cut by 7 bases and J by 0 bases, with 15 bases left in between. CDR1 and CDR2 (germline): MNHNY, SVGAGI (reference sequence). The CDR3 extends over 16 amino acids. CDR3 nucleotides: TGTGCCAGCATCCCTTCCTGGGGGGCGAACACCGGGGAGCTGTTTTTT. It is translated as CASIPSWGANTGELFF.

The chain is built from TRBV15 and TRBJ2-7, with TRBD1 matching over 7 bases. Germline V gene data show CDR1 as LNHNV and CDR2 as YYDKDF (reference sequence). V lost 4 bases, J lost 5 bases, and 8 bases stayed unmatched. CDR3 length: 14 amino acids. The CDR3 bases are TGTGCCACCAGCATCATTTTCGACAGGGACGAGCAGTACTTC. Protein sequence: CATSIIFDRDEQYF.

The CDR3 is CASIRDSNSYEQYF. The CDR3, as DNA: TGTGCCAGCATAAGGGACAGCAACTCCTACGAGCAGTACTTC. This rearrangement joins TRBV10-3 to TRBJ2-7; 7 bases match TRBD1. The CDR3 has 14 residues. Germline V gene lookup returns CDR1 ENHRY and CDR2 SYGVKD. V dropped 10 bases and J dropped 0; count of bases not matched to a gene: 9.

V usage is TRBV6-1 and J usage is TRBJ2-3; 12 bases are shared with TRBD2. The CDR3 sequence is 15 residues long. Trimming took 8 bases from V and 4 from J; bases not matched to a gene: 7. The germline gives CDR1 MNHNS, CDR2 SASEGT. The CDR3 protein is CASDRLAGVPDTQYF. Here the CDR3 DNA reads TGTGCCAGCGATCGACTAGCGGGAGTCCCAGATACGCAGTATTTT.

This rearrangement joins TRBV27 to TRBJ1-1; D is unresolved. Germline lookup yields CDR1 MNHEY and CDR2 SMNVEV (reference sequence). The CDR3 loop spans 13 amino acids. V lost 8 bases to trimming and J lost 0 bases, with 10 bases between them. CDR3 in amino acids: CASGGLMNTEAFF. The CDR3, as DNA: TGTGCCAGCGGTGGACTGATGAACACTGAAGCTTTCTTT.

The chain couples TRBV2 to TRBJ2-7; 11 bases are a match to TRBD2. With 1 base clipped from V and 11 bases from J, the junction kept 7 bases outside the gene matches. Germline V gene lookup returns CDR1 SNHLY and CDR2 FYNNEI. CDR3 length equals 14 residues. The CDR3 sequence is CASSEVSSGGAEYF. In DNA form, the CDR3 reads TGTGCCAGCAGTGAAGTGAGTAGCGGGGGGGCAGAGTACTTC.

The J gene is TRBJ2-3, the V gene TRBV10-3; D is possibly TRBD2 (6 bases). The V gene's germline CDR1 is ENHRY and CDR2 SYGVKD. Trimming pared 6 bases from V and 3 bases from J, leaving 16 bases between. This CDR3 is built from 15 residues. The CDR3 region is CAIRRGTAITDTQYF. DNA of the CDR3: TGTGCCATCAGACGCGGGACGGCCATAACAGATACGCAGTATTTT.

This clone is a singleton in its sample. This rearrangement joins TRBV2 to TRBJ1-5; 9 bases fit TRBD1. The length of the CDR3 is 14 residues. The junction had 8 bases not matched to a gene; V was cut back by 8 bases and J by 6 bases. Germline V lookup: CDR1 SNHLY, CDR2 FYNNEI. The CDR3, as DNA: TGTGCCAGCGGGGGACAGGGTTTCGGTCAGCCCCAGCATTTT. Translated, it gives CASGGQGFGQPQHF. The whole variable domain, filled in from reference TRBV2 and TRBJ1-5, reads EPEVTQTPSHQVTQMGQEVILRCVPISNHLYFYWYRQILGQKVEFLVSFYNNEISEKSEIFDDQFSVERPDGSNFTLKIRSTKLEDSAMYFCASGGQGFGQPQHFGDGTRLSIL.

This sequence joins TRBV28 and TRBJ1-5, with 8 bases that match TRBD1. The CDR3 has 14 amino acids. Germline CDR1 is MDHEN and CDR2 is SYDVKM. Unmatched junction bases numbered 8, after V lost 6 bases and J lost 7 bases. In DNA, the CDR3 is TGTGCCAGCAGATCCGACAGGGGTGAGCAGCCCCAGCATTTT. Amino acids: CASRSDRGEQPQHF.

The V call is TRBV7-6, the J call TRBJ2-1; 10 positions agree with TRBD2. Per the germline V gene, CDR1 is SGHVS and CDR2 is FNYEAQ. With V trimmed by 3 bases and J by 7 bases, 15 bases remained unmatched. This CDR3 region has 18 residues. CDR3 DNA sequence: TGTGCCAGCAGCTTGATGGGGCCAGCGGGAGGGCCAGGTAATGAGCAGTTCTTC. Translated, it gives CASSLMGPAGGPGNEQFF.

V is TRBV19 and J is TRBJ2-7; tentatively, D is TRBD2 (6 bases). The germline gives CDR1 LNHDA, CDR2 SQIVND (reference sequence). V dropped 7 bases and J dropped 5 bases, with 27 bases sitting between them. The CDR3 runs to 17 residues. The CDR3 nucleotides are TGTGCCAGTATGTCGTCCGTTTGGGTGGGAGGCATCCACGAGCAGTACTTC. Translated: CASMSSVWVGGIHEQYF.